One and the same sample provided the 20 T cell receptor beta chains below, sequenced in a study of CD8+CD57+ T cells in acquired aplastic anemia. Genomic DNA, the template, was used for profiling of the TCR beta VDJ and CDR3. From the reads, TCRdb called clonotypes with MiXCR, one entry per CDR3 protein. The table has just over 400,000 distinct CDR3 sequences, 60% to 80% seen once. Sequences were obtained from sorted CD4+, CD8+, or CD8+CD57+ T cells (not recorded which) from PBMCs. The receptors derive from a human donor in good health, serving as a control.

This chain connects TRBV12-3 or TRBV12-4 to TRBJ1-3; a weak D match, TRBD1 (6 bases). Trimming removed 5 bases at V and 2 bases at J, with 13 bases between. CDR3 size: 15 residues. In nucleotides, the CDR3 is TGTGCCAGCAGTACAAGACAGGTCCCTGGAAACACCATATATTTT. This encodes CASSTRQVPGNTIYF.

This clonotype came up many times. The chain couples TRBV20-1 to TRBJ2-1, with D tentatively TRBD2 (5 bases). Germline loops: CDR1 DFQATT, CDR2 SNEGSKA (reference sequence). The V and J ends lost 3 bases and 5 bases respectively, with 8 bases between them. The CDR3 length is 12 residues. CDR3 protein: CSASPTNNEQFF. The CDR3, as DNA: TGCAGTGCTAGCCCGACTAACAATGAGCAGTTCTTC.

The chain joins TRBV6-5 to TRBJ2-3; 8 bases align to TRBD2. The germline CDR1 and CDR2 sequences are MNHEY and SVGAGI. The V and J ends lost 8 bases and 0 bases, in that order; junction bases with no gene match: 10. The CDR3 loop spans 16 amino acids. The CDR3 sequence: CASGEERTSSTDTQYF. CDR3 coding DNA: TGTGCCAGCGGTGAAGAGAGGACTAGCAGCACAGATACGCAGTATTTT.

This clonotype was seen many times. The chain is built from TRBV5-4 and TRBJ2-3, with D possibly being TRBD1 (6 bases). This CDR3 is built from 16 residues. Germline CDR1 is SGHNT and CDR2 is YYREEE (reference sequence). Trimming removed 3 bases from V and 2 bases from J, with 16 bases in between. The CDR3 DNA is TGTGCCAGCAGCTCACAGGGAAGAGGCCCCACAGATACGCAGTATTTT. This sequence encodes CASSSQGRGPTDTQYF.

CDR3 coding DNA: TGTGCCAGCAGCGCGGACTACTACAATGAGCAGTTCTTC. It encodes CASSADYYNEQFF. The V call is TRBV9, the J call TRBJ2-1, with D possibly matching TRBD2 (6 bases). The CDR3 spans 13 residues. V was clipped by 3 bases and J by 3 bases, with 7 bases between them. Germline values: CDR1 SGDLS, CDR2 YYNGEE.

The V call is TRBV9, the J call TRBJ1-5; D uncertain. Trimming shortened V by 4 bases and J by 11 bases, and 25 bases separated the two germline ends. Germline loops: CDR1 SGDLS, CDR2 YYNGEE. This CDR3 is built from 16 residues. CDR3 sequence: CASSSRSGWEGETQHF. The DNA for the CDR3 is TGTGCCAGCAGCTCCCGGTCTGGCTGGGAGGGCGAGACCCAGCATTTT. The full variable domain, completed using reference TRBV9 and TRBJ1-5, is DSGVTQTPKHLITATGQRVTLRCSPRSGDLSVYWYQQSLDQGLQFLIQYYNGEERAKGNILERFSAQQFPDLHSELNLSSLELGDSALYFCASSSRSGWEGETQHFGDGTRLSIL.

Worth noting for this clonotype: A junction boundary mismatches the germline segment, possibly from a read error. The rearrangement links TRBV10-1 to TRBJ2-5; the D gene is possibly TRBD1 (6 bases). CDR1 and CDR2 from the germline V gene are WNHNN and SYGVQD (reference sequence). The length of the CDR3 is 15 residues. The CDR3 here is CASSDEVGAEETQHF. Written as DNA, the CDR3 is TGCGCCAGCAGTGACGAGGTGGGGGCTGAAGAGACCCAGCACTTC.

This clonotype has only a few counts. This chain joins TRBV19 and TRBJ2-7; D perhaps matches TRBD2 (5 bases). Germline loops: CDR1 LNHDA, CDR2 SQIVND (reference sequence). V dropped 8 bases and J dropped 4 bases, with 18 bases sitting between them. The CDR3 spans 14 residues. The CDR3 sequence is CASGGRTFGYEQYF. In nucleotides, the CDR3 is TGTGCCAGTGGCGGCAGGACTTTTGGGTACGAGCAGTACTTC.

As concerns this clonotype: One end of the junction varies from germline; a read error may be responsible. V usage is TRBV19 and J usage is TRBJ2-7; possible D gene TRBD1, 7 bases. This CDR3 spans 15 amino acids. The germline V gene encodes CDR1 LNHDA and CDR2 SQIVND (reference sequence). CDR3 region: CASSIPGGNQPEQFF. Here the CDR3 DNA reads TGTGCCAGCAGTATCCCAGGGGGGAATCAGCCCGAGCAGTTTTTC. Based on the CDR3 plus reference TRBV19 and TRBJ2-7, the full variable domain is DGGITQSPKYLFRKEGQNVTLSCEQNLNHDAMYWYRQDPGQGLRLIYYSQIVNDFQKGDIAEGYSVSREKKESFPLTVTSAQKNPTAFYLCASSIPGGNQPEQFFGPGTRLTVT.

V gene TRBV19 combines with J gene TRBJ2-7; 10 positions agree with TRBD1. CDR1 and CDR2 (germline): LNHDA, SQIVND (reference sequence). The length of the CDR3 is 13 residues. After removal of 6 bases from V and 6 bases from J, the junction contained 5 bases not matched to a gene. The CDR3 coding sequence is TGTGCCAGTAGGCGGGGACAGGGGCTCGAGCAGTACTTC. Protein: CASRRGQGLEQYF. Variable domain in full (rest from reference TRBV19 and TRBJ2-7): DGGITQSPKYLFRKEGQNVTLSCEQNLNHDAMYWYRQDPGQGLRLIYYSQIVNDFQKGDIAEGYSVSREKKESFPLTVTSAQKNPTAFYLCASRRGQGLEQYFGPGTRLTVT.

J is TRBJ1-1 and V is TRBV29-1, with TRBD1 as a possible D gene (6 bases). V was pared by 7 bases and J by 1 base, with 16 bases between. Per the germline V gene, CDR1 is SQVTM and CDR2 is ANQGSEA. The CDR3 totals 14 residues. CDR3 protein: CSADRGGANTEAFF. In DNA, the CDR3 is TGCAGCGCGGATAGAGGGGGAGCGAACACTGAAGCTTTCTTT.

About this clonotype: Since no conserved phenylalanine or tryptophan closes the CDR3, a read error is the likely cause. Because the CDR3's place on the DNA is in doubt, the DNA is left out and the CDR3 is given as listed by TCRdb. The genes are TRBV7-2 and TRBJ1-1; TRBD1, the table's D call, lacks a check against the DNA. The CDR3 spans 13 amino acids, including both terminal residues. The germline CDR1 and CDR2 sequences are SGHTA and FQGNSA. CDR3 residues: CASSRPGPFEADT.

The chain is built from TRBV9 and TRBJ2-5; perhaps TRBD1 as D (5 bases). V was trimmed by 7 bases and J by 3 bases, leaving 13 bases between them. Germline CDR1 SGDLS, CDR2 YYNGEE. The CDR3 spans 13 residues. CDR3 in amino acids: CASARLTEETQYF. The CDR3 DNA reads TGTGCCAGCGCCCGACTGACAGAAGAGACCCAGTACTTC. Together with reference TRBV9 and TRBJ2-5, the CDR3 gives the full variable domain: DSGVTQTPKHLITATGQRVTLRCSPRSGDLSVYWYQQSLDQGLQFLIQYYNGEERAKGNILERFSAQQFPDLHSELNLSSLELGDSALYFCASARLTEETQYFGPGTRLLVL.

This clonotype has ten or more counts. The chain recombines TRBV5-1 with TRBJ1-1; D is unresolved. Germline V CDR1 and CDR2: SGHRS, YFSETQ. Between the trimmed V and J ends, which lost 0 bases and 4 bases, there was a span of 13 bases. The CDR3 loop spans 15 amino acids. CDR3 coding DNA: TGCGCCAGCAGCTTGGTACCGGTCCCTAGCACTGAAGCTTTCTTT. Its protein product is CASSLVPVPSTEAFF. The full variable domain, in which reference TRBV5-1 and TRBJ1-1 provide the parts outside the CDR3, is KAGVTQTPRYLIKTRGQQVTLSCSPISGHRSVSWYQQTPGQGLQFLFEYFSETQRNKGNFPGRFSGRQFSNSRSEMNVSTLELGDSALYLCASSLVPVPSTEAFFGQGTRLTVV.

Note on this clonotype: Sequence at one end of the junction differs from germline and may be a read error. CDR3 in DNA: TGTGCCATCAGTGACGGGGACGGAGGCACTGAAGCTCTCTTT. It is translated as CAISDGDGGTEALF. The rearrangement links TRBV10-3 to TRBJ1-1; a possible D gene is TRBD1 (5 bases). Germline assignment: CDR1 ENHRY and CDR2 SYGVKD. This CDR3 region has 14 residues.

This clonotype was seen more than once but under ten times. This sequence joins TRBV30 and TRBJ2-5, with 7 bases aligning to TRBD2. The CDR3 extends over 14 amino acids. The germline gives CDR1 GTSNPN, CDR2 SVGIG (reference sequence). The V and J ends lost 2 bases and 5 bases, in that order; junction bases with no gene match: 8. CDR3 protein: CAWSPRGERETQYF. The CDR3 DNA sequence: TGTGCCTGGAGTCCCCGGGGGGAGAGGGAGACCCAGTACTTC.

This clonotype appeared many times. V and J are TRBV7-2 and TRBJ2-1, with TRBD1 matching over 7 bases. This CDR3 is built from 17 residues. J lost 4 bases, V lost 6 bases, and 15 bases had no gene match. The germline gives CDR1 SGHTA, CDR2 FQGNSA. The CDR3 region is CASRFTWPGTVYNEQFF. The CDR3 coding sequence is TGTGCCAGCAGGTTCACGTGGCCCGGGACAGTGTACAATGAGCAGTTCTTC.

This clonotype was detected ten times or more. The rearrangement links TRBV6-5 to TRBJ1-2; 11 nucleotides match TRBD1. After removal of 6 bases from V and 1 base from J, the junction contained 4 bases not matched to a gene. The germline CDR1 and CDR2 sequences are MNHEY and SVGAGI. The CDR3 has 15 residues. The CDR3 coding sequence is TGTGCCAGCAGCCAGGACAGGGGGCATAACTATGGCTACACCTTC. It codes for CASSQDRGHNYGYTF.

This clonotype was detected ten times or more. The CDR3 spells CASSQEQAYNSPLHF. The DNA of the CDR3 is TGCGCCAGCAGCCAAGAGCAGGCCTATAATTCACCCCTCCACTTT. J is TRBJ1-6 and V is TRBV4-3; no clear D. The CDR3 contains 15 residues. The germline gives CDR1 LGHNA, CDR2 YSLEER. Trimming took 0 bases from V and 2 from J, leaving 5 bases between them.

The CDR3 protein is CASSESVAEETQYF. In DNA, the CDR3 is TGCGCCAGCAGTGAGTCCGTGGCAGAAGAGACCCAGTACTTC. The rearrangement links TRBV10-1 to TRBJ2-5, with unresolved D. V lost 0 bases to trimming and J lost 3 bases, with 8 bases between them. Germline V CDR1 and CDR2: WNHNN, SYGVQD (reference sequence). The CDR3 is made up of 14 amino acids.